Listed here are 11 T cell receptor beta chains from one sample, sequenced in a study of control samples from healthy donors and cancer patients. Data came from immunoSEQ multiplex PCR; TCRdb stores just in-frame clones and leaves some out. The sample holds just over 80,000 clones; around nine tenths are singletons and the top ten take around 5.1%. Sequences were obtained from blood. The receptors shown here come from a man in his fifties or sixties in good health.

The chain couples TRBV5-1 to TRBJ2-7, with 10 positions matching TRBD2. CDR3 length: 14 residues. The V gene's germline CDR1 is SGHRS and CDR2 YFSETQ. After removal of 4 bases from V and 1 base from J, the junction contained 2 bases not matched to a gene. Here the CDR3 DNA reads TGCGCCAGCAGCCCTAGCGGGGGATCCTACGAGCAGTACTTC. Translation gives CASSPSGGSYEQYF.

This clone came up a few times. This chain joins TRBV20-1 and TRBJ2-3, with unresolved D. Germline CDR1 and CDR2: DFQATT and SNEGSKA (reference sequence). V was cut by 4 bases and J by 6 bases, with 8 bases left in between. This CDR3 has 11 amino acids. The CDR3: CSAISWDTQYF. CDR3 nucleotides: TGCAGTGCTATTAGTTGGGATACGCAGTATTTT.

The chain uses TRBV7-8 and TRBJ2-7; no reliable D call. The germline CDR1 and CDR2 sequences are SGHVS and FQNEAQ. V was cut by 2 bases and J by 0 bases, with 5 bases left in between. The CDR3 runs 13 residues. This CDR3 reads CASSLPGSYEQYF. CDR3 nucleotides: TGTGCCAGCAGCTTACCCGGCTCCTACGAGCAGTACTTC.

V gene TRBV2 combines with J gene TRBJ2-1; tentatively, D is TRBD1 (5 bases). Trimming removed 4 bases from V and 8 bases from J, with 6 bases in between. In germline, CDR1 is SNHLY, CDR2 FYNNEI. This CDR3 is built from 11 residues. The CDR3 bases are TGTGCCAGCAGTGGGGGCTATGAGCAGTTCTTC. Residues: CASSGGYEQFF.

This chain uses TRBV29-1 with TRBJ1-4; TRBD1 might be the D (6 bases). This CDR3 has 14 residues. Trimming pared 4 bases from V and 2 bases from J, leaving 11 bases between. Germline CDR1 reads SQVTM; CDR2 reads ANQGSEA. The CDR3 here is CSVAGGQTNEKLFF. CDR3 bases: TGCAGCGTTGCGGGTGGACAGACTAATGAAAAACTGTTTTTT.

The V and J genes are TRBV14 and TRBJ1-1; TRBD1 matches at 9 bases. CDR1 is SGHDN, CDR2 FVKESK, per germline. With 4 bases clipped from V and 0 bases from J, the junction kept 3 bases outside the gene matches. CDR3 length equals 15 residues. The CDR3 here is CASSLGTGMNTEAFF. The CDR3 DNA follows: TGTGCCAGCAGCCTTGGGACAGGGATGAACACTGAAGCTTTCTTT.

This clone was seen only once. The rearrangement uses TRBV5-4 and TRBJ2-5; D is undetermined. Trimming took 2 bases from V and 1 from J, leaving 15 bases between them. Germline V CDR1 and CDR2: SGHNT, YYREEE (reference sequence). The CDR3 runs 16 residues. The CDR3 nucleotides read TGTGCCAGCAGCTTTAGGTCAACGAGGCCCCAAGAGACCCAGTACTTC. Protein: CASSFRSTRPQETQYF.

This rearrangement joins TRBV7-9 to TRBJ1-1; possibly TRBD1 for D (5 bases). This CDR3 region has 15 residues. The V and J ends lost 1 base and 1 base respectively, with 10 bases between them. Per germline, CDR1 SEHNR and CDR2 FQNEAQ (reference sequence). The CDR3 DNA reads TGTGCCAGCAGCTTAGAGCAGGGAAGGAACACTGAAGCTTTCTTT. This translates into CASSLEQGRNTEAFF.

The J gene is TRBJ2-3, the V gene TRBV18, with 10 positions matching TRBD2. J was trimmed by 1 base and V by 3 bases; bases with no gene match: 7. Germline CDR1 KGHSH, CDR2 LQKENI. This CDR3 has 17 residues. This chain's CDR3 is CASSPVLAGAGTDTQYF. Here the CDR3 DNA reads TGTGCCAGCTCACCGGTTCTAGCGGGGGCCGGCACAGATACGCAGTATTTT.

The rearrangement uses TRBV30 and TRBJ1-2; D uncertain. The germline V gene encodes CDR1 GTSNPN and CDR2 SVGIG (reference sequence). V was trimmed by 2 bases and J by 2 bases, leaving 9 bases between them. The CDR3 is 13 amino acids. The CDR3 spells CAWSHNDNYGYTF. The CDR3, as DNA: TGTGCCTGGAGTCATAATGACAACTATGGCTACACCTTC. The full variable domain, rest sourced from reference TRBV30 and TRBJ1-2, is SQTIHQWPATLVQPVGSPLSLECTVEGTSNPNLYWYRQAAGRGLQLLFYSVGIGQISSEVPQNLSASRPQDRQFILSSKKLLLSDSGFYLCAWSHNDNYGYTFGSGTRLTVV.

This clone came up once. The chain links TRBV6-1 to TRBJ2-2, with 7 bases identical to TRBD2. Germline CDR1 and CDR2: MNHNS and SASEGT. This CDR3 has 16 residues. J gave up 6 bases and V 2 bases, and 9 bases lay outside the gene matches. CDR3 DNA: TGTGCCAGCAGTGAACCTCGCGGGGGAGCGCCCGGGGAGCTGTTTTTT. Translating it yields CASSEPRGGAPGELFF.